This entry lists 30 T cell receptor beta chains sequenced from one sample in a study of blood T cell repertoires in COVID-19. Produced via immunoSEQ multiplex PCR; TCRdb's table is partial and in-frame only. The sample holds some 340,000 clones, over 90% seen once. Sequencing was done on a sample of PBMCs or T cells enriched from blood (not recorded which). These receptors were collected from a woman younger than 45 who had been exposed to COVID-19.

The chain employs TRBV28 and TRBJ1-6; 7 bases are shared with TRBD1. Trimming removed 7 bases from V and 10 bases from J; junction bases left unmatched: 7. Germline assignment: CDR1 MDHEN and CDR2 SYDVKM. The CDR3 spans 13 residues. The CDR3 loop reads CASIRDSRSPLHF. CDR3 sequence (DNA): TGTGCCAGCATCCGGGACAGTCGCTCACCCCTCCACTTT.

V and J are TRBV10-1 and TRBJ2-3, with 10 bases that match TRBD1. The CDR3 contains 14 residues. Unmatched junction bases numbered 3, after V lost 7 bases and J lost 2 bases. Germline values: CDR1 WNHNN, CDR2 SYGVQD (reference sequence). The CDR3 DNA reads as TGCGCCAGCACCGGGACAGGGGACACAGATACGCAGTATTTT. Its protein is CASTGTGDTDTQYF.

This sequence joins TRBV7-6 and TRBJ2-5; 11 positions match TRBD2. The CDR3 is 19 residues long. Germline values: CDR1 SGHVS, CDR2 FNYEAQ. V lost 5 bases and J lost 0; bases outside the gene matches: 14. The CDR3 bases are TGTGCCAGCAGCCCCCCGGTAGCGGGGGGGTACCAAAACCAAGAGACCCAGTACTTC. Amino acid sequence: CASSPPVAGGYQNQETQYF.

The chain employs TRBV7-9 and TRBJ1-6; TRBD1 aligns across 11 bases. Germline lookup yields CDR1 SEHNR and CDR2 FQNEAQ (reference sequence). The V segment lost 5 bases and the J segment 10 bases; nucleotides outside the gene matches: 4. This CDR3 is 14 amino acids long. The CDR3: CASSTGQGGSPLHF. In DNA form, the CDR3 reads TGTGCCAGCAGCACGGGACAGGGGGGATCACCCCTCCACTTT.

The chain is built from TRBV5-6 and TRBJ1-1; D remains ambiguous. V was cut by 6 bases and J by 3 bases, with 15 bases left in between. CDR3 size: 14 residues. The germline V gene encodes CDR1 SGHDT and CDR2 YYEEEE. Here the CDR3 reads CASKMAQRDTEAFF. Written as DNA, the CDR3 is TGTGCCAGCAAGATGGCCCAGAGGGACACTGAAGCTTTCTTT.

This chain joins TRBV18 and TRBJ2-5, with D hard to call. CDR3 length: 14 residues. V lost 3 bases, J lost 2 bases, and 10 bases lay in between. Germline V gives CDR1 KGHSH, CDR2 LQKENI. CDR3: CASSPFPEQETQYF. Written as DNA, the CDR3 is TGTGCCAGCTCACCTTTCCCAGAACAAGAGACCCAGTACTTC.

The chain is built from TRBV19 and TRBJ1-1; maybe TRBD1 (6 bases). Germline CDR1 is LNHDA and CDR2 is SQIVND (reference sequence). Trimming took off 1 base at V and 8 bases at J, with 8 bases between the two ends. The CDR3 consists of 12 residues. CDR3 in amino acids: CASSIAGTEAFF. The CDR3 nucleotides are TGTGCCAGTAGTATAGCTGGGACAGAAGCTTTCTTT.

CDR3 protein: CASSDRDTEAFF. DNA of the CDR3: TGTGCCAGCAGCGACAGGGACACTGAAGCTTTCTTT. This chain uses TRBV3-1 (or the pseudogene TRBV3-2) with TRBJ1-1; the match to TRBD1 covers 7 bases. Germline-derived CDR1 and CDR2 are LGHDT and YNNKEL (reference sequence). V was clipped by 5 bases and J by 3 bases; unmatched bases: 0. The CDR3 consists of 12 residues.

This rearrangement joins TRBV7-6 to TRBJ1-4, with 7 bases matching TRBD1. The trim removed 5 bases at V and 1 base at J, leaving 7 bases unmatched. CDR1 is SGHVS, CDR2 FNYEAQ, per germline. This CDR3 has 16 amino acids. Here the CDR3 reads CASSPQGGGTNEKLFF. DNA of the CDR3: TGTGCCAGCAGCCCTCAGGGGGGAGGAACTAATGAAAAACTGTTTTTT.

The chain carries TRBV30 and TRBJ1-1, with D uncertain. The CDR3 is 13 amino acids. V was shortened by 2 bases and J by 10 bases, with 17 bases between the two germline ends. Per germline, CDR1 GTSNPN and CDR2 SVGIG (reference sequence). Here the CDR3 DNA reads TGTGCCTGGAGTCCCTGGACTTCTGACGGAGCTTTCTTT. It translates to CAWSPWTSDGAFF.

The V and J genes are TRBV30 and TRBJ2-7, with D perhaps TRBD1 (5 bases). The CDR3 covers 13 residues. CDR1 and CDR2 from the germline V gene are GTSNPN and SVGIG (reference sequence). The V gene lost 0 bases and the J gene lost 3 bases, with 9 bases spanning the gap. The CDR3 DNA reads TGTGCCTGGAGTGTACACAGGCTCTACGAGCAGTACTTC. The encoded protein is CAWSVHRLYEQYF.

This rearrangement joins TRBV5-6 to TRBJ2-7; maybe TRBD1 (5 bases). Looked up from germline, CDR1 is SGHDT and CDR2 is YYEEEE. The V and J ends lost 7 bases and 3 bases respectively, with 11 bases between them. This CDR3 has 12 amino acids. The DNA of the CDR3 is TGTGCCAGCCAGCAGACAGTCTACGAGCAGTACTTC. Its translation: CASQQTVYEQYF.

The chain combines TRBV20-1 with TRBJ2-1; D possibly corresponds to TRBD1 (5 bases). Germline CDR1 and CDR2: DFQATT and SNEGSKA (reference sequence). The CDR3 is 10 amino acids. Trimming left V 3 bases short and J 9 bases short, with 6 bases between. Here the CDR3 reads CSARGLEQFF. CDR3 nucleotide sequence: TGCAGTGCTAGGGGGCTTGAGCAGTTCTTC.

The chain couples TRBV6-5 to TRBJ1-1; D gene unclear. V was pared by 7 bases and J by 1 base, with 13 bases between. The length of the CDR3 is 14 residues. Germline lookup yields CDR1 MNHEY and CDR2 SVGAGI. CDR3 DNA sequence: TGTGCCAGCACCCCGGGGAGGTGGAACACTGAAGCTTTCTTT. Its protein is CASTPGRWNTEAFF.

This chain connects TRBV4-2 to TRBJ1-3; D not certain. CDR1 and CDR2 (germline): LGHNA, YNFKEQ. V was shortened by 4 bases and J by 0 bases, with 13 bases between the two germline ends. CDR3 length: 16 residues. The CDR3 spells CASSLSGPYSGNTIYF. CDR3 nucleotides: TGTGCCAGCAGCCTCAGCGGGCCCTACTCTGGAAACACCATATATTTT.

The V gene is TRBV6-5, the J gene TRBJ1-1, with TRBD1 matching over 8 bases. Germline loops: CDR1 MNHEY, CDR2 SVGAGI. The CDR3 extends over 16 amino acids. V shed 0 bases, J shed 3 bases, and the junction held 6 bases outside the gene matches. CDR3 sequence: CASSYSNRGMDTEAFF. In DNA form, the CDR3 reads TGTGCCAGCAGTTACTCGAACAGGGGGATGGACACTGAAGCTTTCTTT.

This clone was observed a few times. Different DNA sequences within this sample yield the same CDR3. The CDR3 nucleotides are TGTGCCAGCAGCCCAGGACTAGCGGTTTCCTACAATGAGCAGTTCTTC. Its protein is CASSPGLAVSYNEQFF. The gene calls are TRBV3-1 (or the pseudogene TRBV3-2) and TRBJ2-1; TRBD2 matches at 10 bases. The germline V gene has CDR1 LGHDT and CDR2 YNNKEL (reference sequence). CDR3 length equals 16 residues. Unmatched junction bases numbered 4, after V lost 4 bases and J lost 1 base.

The J gene is TRBJ1-5, the V gene TRBV5-1; no firm D call. CDR3 length: 15 residues. With 0 bases removed from V and 0 bases from J, the gap between germline ends came to 7 bases. Germline V gene data show CDR1 as SGHRS and CDR2 as YFSETQ. The CDR3 coding sequence is TGCGCCAGCAGCTTGGACAACAATAGCAATCAGCCCCAGCATTTT. Translating it yields CASSLDNNSNQPQHF.

V is TRBV19 and J is TRBJ1-2, with D perhaps matching TRBD1 (6 bases). Germline values: CDR1 LNHDA, CDR2 SQIVND (reference sequence). This CDR3 is 13 amino acids long. The CDR3 nucleotides read TGTGCGACGCGAAGGACAGATCATGATGGCTACACCTTC. Amino acids: CATRRTDHDGYTF.

This clone has a handful of counts. The J gene is TRBJ1-2, the V gene TRBV5-6, with D possibly TRBD1 on 6 matching bases. This CDR3 region has 14 residues. Trimming removed 3 bases from V and 7 bases from J, with 16 bases in between. Looked up from germline, CDR1 is SGHDT and CDR2 is YYEEEE. Written as DNA, the CDR3 is TGTGCCAGCAGCTGGCACCGGACAGTGAGTGGCTACACCTTC. Its protein is CASSWHRTVSGYTF.

This chain's CDR3 is CASSPTGVSSPLHF. DNA for the CDR3: TGTGCCAGCAGCCCGACCGGGGTCTCATCACCCCTCCACTTT. The J gene is TRBJ1-6, the V gene TRBV7-9; D is ambiguous. Trimming removed 5 bases from V and 10 bases from J, with 15 bases in between. CDR3 length: 14 amino acids. Germline CDR1 is SEHNR and CDR2 is FQNEAQ (reference sequence).

The chain carries TRBV7-2 and TRBJ1-2, with D perhaps TRBD1 (6 bases). The CDR3 contains 16 residues. Trimming removed 4 bases at V and 0 bases at J, with 15 bases between. Germline lookup yields CDR1 SGHTA and CDR2 FQGNSA. The CDR3, as DNA: TGTGCCAGCAGCTCGAGACAGGCCTCTTCTAACTATGGCTACACCTTC. This sequence encodes CASSSRQASSNYGYTF.

The rearrangement joins TRBV19 to TRBJ2-4; D unresolved. The CDR3 is made up of 12 amino acids. The germline V and J ends were trimmed by 6 bases and 0 bases, with 3 bases remaining between them. Germline V gives CDR1 LNHDA, CDR2 SQIVND (reference sequence). The CDR3: CASSQAKNIQYF. In DNA, the CDR3 is TGTGCCAGTAGCCAAGCCAAAAACATTCAGTACTTC.

This clone appeared a single time. This sequence joins TRBV20-1 and TRBJ1-5; perhaps TRBD1 as D (5 bases). The germline V and J ends were trimmed by 3 bases and 6 bases, with 12 bases remaining between them. The germline CDR1 and CDR2 sequences are DFQATT and SNEGSKA (reference sequence). The CDR3 has 13 residues. The CDR3 DNA sequence: TGCAGTGCTAGTTGGGGCCGAAGTCAGCCCCAGCATTTT. This gives the protein CSASWGRSQPQHF.

The gene calls are TRBV5-1 and TRBJ2-1; D not certain. Germline assignment: CDR1 SGHRS and CDR2 YFSETQ. The ends were cut back, 7 bases at V and 8 bases at J, with 19 bases in the middle. The CDR3 is 14 amino acids. The CDR3 reads CASSKAASADEQFF. The CDR3 nucleotides are TGCGCCAGCTCGAAGGCAGCCAGCGCGGATGAGCAGTTCTTC.

V and J are TRBV11-3 and TRBJ2-2; TRBD2 might be the D (5 bases). Trimming stripped 1 base from V and 4 bases from J, with 19 bases between. Germline V gene sequence: CDR1 SGHNT, CDR2 YENEEA. CDR3 length: 18 amino acids. CDR3 coding DNA: TGTGCCAGCAGCTTAGGACCAGGAGCCGGGGATGGCACCGGGGAGCTGTTTTTT. Translating gives CASSLGPGAGDGTGELFF.

CDR3: CASSPPFRLSSGNTIYF. Here the CDR3 DNA reads TGTGCCAGTAGCCCACCGTTTCGGTTGAGCTCTGGAAACACCATATATTTT. V usage is TRBV19 and J usage is TRBJ1-3; no clear D. Germline V gene sequence: CDR1 LNHDA, CDR2 SQIVND (reference sequence). Trimming took 6 bases from V and 0 from J, leaving 18 bases between them. The CDR3 extends over 17 amino acids. The variable domain in full, completed from reference TRBV19 and TRBJ1-3, reads DGGITQSPKYLFRKEGQNVTLSCEQNLNHDAMYWYRQDPGQGLRLIYYSQIVNDFQKGDIAEGYSVSREKKESFPLTVTSAQKNPTAFYLCASSPPFRLSSGNTIYFGEGSWLTVV.

Of note for this clone: The sample holds other DNA sequences that translate to the same CDR3. The chain uses TRBV4-1 and TRBJ1-2; D is perhaps TRBD1 (5 bases). Germline loops: CDR1 MGHRA, CDR2 YSYEKL. The V gene lost 1 base and the J gene lost 4 bases, with 10 bases spanning the gap. The CDR3 sequence is 14 residues long. This CDR3 reads CASSQVGQGYGYTF. The CDR3 DNA reads as TGCGCCAGCAGCCAAGTAGGGCAGGGCTATGGCTACACCTTC.

This chain links TRBV5-1 with TRBJ2-7, with 9 bases matching TRBD2. There are 15 residues in the CDR3. J lost 4 bases, V lost 2 bases, and 7 bases had no gene match. Germline V gene lookup returns CDR1 SGHRS and CDR2 YFSETQ. The CDR3 DNA reads as TGCGCCAGCAGCTTTACCTCTGCGGGGGGGTACGAGCAGTACTTC. This codes for CASSFTSAGGYEQYF.

The chain employs TRBV11-2 and TRBJ2-5; tentative D call: TRBD1 (5 bases). Germline CDR1 SGHAT, CDR2 FQNNGV. The CDR3 runs to 14 residues. V was shortened by 2 bases and J by 4 bases, with 11 bases between the two germline ends. CDR3 coding DNA: TGTGCCAGCAGCTTAACGGGCCAGGGAGAGACCCAGTACTTC. Its translation: CASSLTGQGETQYF.